This T cell receptor (beta chain) originates from a study of identical twins. Germline CDR1 reads SGHTA; CDR2 reads FQGNSA. The V gene end was trimmed by 4 bases and the J gene end by 5 bases; junction bases not matched to a gene: 6. The CDR3 is 16 residues long. TCRdb analysed the 5' RACE reads with MiXCR anew, one entry per CDR3 protein. Counted here are 600,000 to 800,000 distinct CDR3 sequences, around 20% occurring once; the ten biggest clones make up 4% to 4.5%. These same data were also listed under a study on T cells expressing NK-cell markers. In that study: Among CD8+ T cells from six donors, dominant NKG2C+ clonotypes accounted for roughly 1.0-7.0%.

V and J are TRBV7-2 and TRBJ2-5; 14 nucleotides line up with TRBD2. The sequenced sample was PBMCs. This receptor was taken from a woman under 30 in good health. The CDR3: CASSSGLAGEEETQYF. The CDR3 DNA is TGTGCCAGCAGCTCGGGACTAGCGGGAGAAGAGGAGACCCAGTACTTC. The complete variable domain, with remaining parts taken from reference TRBV7-2 and TRBJ2-5, reads GAGVSQSPSNKVTEKGKDVELRCDPISGHTALYWYRQSLGQGLEFLIYFQGNSAPDKSGLPSDRFSAERTGGSVSTLTIQRTQQEDSAVYLCASSSGLAGEEETQYFGPGTRLLVL.